This T cell receptor (beta chain) comes out of a study of response to subunit inactivated influenza vaccine. Germline V gene sequence: CDR1 DFQATT, CDR2 SNEGSKA (reference sequence). The trim removed 6 bases at V and 1 base at J, leaving 7 bases unmatched. This CDR3 comprises 16 residues. Via MiXCR, TCRdb re-called the RT-PCR reads, giving one row per CDR3 protein. The sample holds about 830,000 distinct CDR3 sequences; approximately 18% are singletons and the top ten take about 11%. This clonotype appeared a few times. Here the sequenced sample was PBMCs from blood, taken about 5 days after vaccination. The TCR comes from a man aged 50 to 60 who received an inactivated influenza vaccine. J is TRBJ2-2 and V is TRBV20-1; 11 nucleotides align to TRBD2. The DNA for the CDR3 is TGCAGTGCCAGACTAGCGGGACATCTGAACACCGGGGAGCTGTTTTTT. It codes for CSARLAGHLNTGELFF.